These 22 T cell receptor beta chains share one sample of origin, sequenced in a study of patients and donors after allogeneic stem cell transplantation. TCRdb reprocessed the RT-PCR reads via MiXCR and lists one record per CDR3 protein. Of some 200,000 distinct CDR3 sequences in the sample, around two fifths were seen once. The sample taken for sequencing was blood, either unsorted or a sorted T cell fraction (not recorded which). The receptors originated from a human donor who was either an allogeneic HSCT recipient or a stem cell or donor lymphocyte infusion donor (not recorded which). It is not recorded whose cells these are; they may come from a transplant donor.

This clonotype was counted between two and nine times. The rearrangement joins TRBV5-1 to TRBJ1-6; D possibly corresponds to TRBD1 (6 bases). Germline V gives CDR1 SGHRS, CDR2 YFSETQ. The V end was cut by 3 bases, the J end by 4 bases, with 11 bases between. This CDR3 region has 15 residues. For the CDR3, the DNA is TGCGCCAGCAGCTCCGGACAGTATTATAATTCACCCCTCCACTTT. It specifies CASSSGQYYNSPLHF.

The CDR3 protein is CASNKIDFLYEQYF. DNA of the CDR3: TGTGCCAGCAATAAGATTGATTTCCTCTACGAGCAGTACTTC. The chain carries TRBV6-5 and TRBJ2-7; D gene ambiguous. This CDR3 has 14 amino acids. V lost 7 bases and J lost 3, with 16 bases in between. Germline assignment: CDR1 MNHEY and CDR2 SVGAGI.

The rearrangement uses TRBV6-2 or TRBV6-3 and TRBJ2-5, with D possibly called TRBD1 or TRBD2 (5 bases each). V lost 6 bases and J 3 bases, leaving 11 bases between the germline ends. From germline, CDR1 is MNHEY and CDR2 SVGEGT. The CDR3 extends over 13 amino acids. CDR3 in DNA: TGTGCCAGCAGAAGGGACGCTAAAGAGACCCAGTACTTC. This translates into CASRRDAKETQYF.

The chain carries TRBV6-6 and TRBJ2-1; 15 bases agree with TRBD2. With 4 bases clipped from V and 8 bases from J, the junction kept 12 bases outside the gene matches. The CDR3 runs 18 residues. Germline assignment: CDR1 MNHNY and CDR2 SVGAGI (reference sequence). The CDR3 nucleotides are TGTGCCAGCAGTTCCTTGCCTGGACTAGCGGGAGGGCCCCATGAGCAGTTCTTC. Its translation: CASSSLPGLAGGPHEQFF.

This chain joins TRBV13 and TRBJ2-3, with D perhaps given as TRBD1 or TRBD2 (5 bases each). With 1 base removed from V and 1 base from J, the gap between germline ends came to 15 bases. Germline V gene lookup returns CDR1 PRHDT and CDR2 FYEKMQ (reference sequence). CDR3 length: 17 residues. The CDR3 sequence: CASSLVPRARGTDTQYF. The CDR3 nucleotides are TGTGCCAGCAGCTTAGTCCCCAGGGCGCGGGGCACAGATACGCAGTATTTT.

The V and J genes are TRBV9 and TRBJ2-1, with D perhaps being TRBD1 or TRBD2 (5 bases each). This CDR3 contains 16 residues. CDR1 is SGDLS, CDR2 YYNGEE, per germline. V lost 0 bases and J lost 2, with 12 bases in between. The CDR3 sequence is CASSVASPGPYNEQFF. CDR3 in DNA: TGTGCCAGCAGCGTAGCCTCCCCGGGGCCCTACAATGAGCAGTTCTTC.

This clonotype was observed a handful of times. The chain is built from TRBV12-3 or TRBV12-4 and TRBJ2-7; D remains unclear. Trimming stripped 8 bases from V and 6 bases from J, with 14 bases between. The CDR3 contains 12 residues. The CDR3 coding sequence is TGTGCCAGCGGACCATCTCCGGTCGAGCAGTACTTC. It specifies CASGPSPVEQYF.

This clonotype has more than one count but fewer than ten. The chain links TRBV29-1 to TRBJ1-2, with 9 bases identical to TRBD1. Germline values: CDR1 SQVTM, CDR2 ANQGSEA. The length of the CDR3 is 16 residues. Germline trimming cut 5 bases from V and 8 bases from J; bases unmatched to any gene: 18. CDR3 loop: CSVSSKTGGRLRGYTF. The CDR3 nucleotides are TGCAGCGTTTCCTCCAAGACAGGGGGACGTTTGCGCGGCTACACCTTC.

This rearrangement joins TRBV28 to TRBJ1-1; possible D gene TRBD1, 5 bases. V was trimmed by 3 bases and J by 1 base, leaving 9 bases between them. Germline values: CDR1 MDHEN, CDR2 SYDVKM. This CDR3 spans 14 amino acids. DNA of the CDR3: TGTGCCAGCAGTTTGGGACGGCCGAACACTGAAGCTTTCTTT. Amino acids: CASSLGRPNTEAFF.

Here the CDR3 DNA reads TGTGCCAGCAGTTACGGGGCAGGGGTAATGAACACTGAAGCTTTCTTT. It yields the protein CASSYGAGVMNTEAFF. The J gene is TRBJ1-1, the V gene TRBV6-5; D is perhaps TRBD1 (6 bases). V was clipped by 2 bases and J by 0 bases, with 13 bases between them. This CDR3 spans 16 amino acids. In germline, CDR1 is MNHEY, CDR2 SVGAGI.

The chain recombines TRBV12-3 or TRBV12-4 with TRBJ1-5, with D unresolved. V lost 2 bases and J lost 5, with 10 bases in between. The CDR3 contains 14 residues. In DNA, the CDR3 is TGTGCCAGCAGTTTAACTGGGTGGGATCAGCCCCAGCATTTT. Amino acids: CASSLTGWDQPQHF.

The J gene is TRBJ2-7, the V gene TRBV29-1; no firm D call. The CDR3 covers 11 residues. Germline V gene data show CDR1 as SQVTM and CDR2 as ANQGSEA. Between the trimmed V and J ends, which lost 3 bases and 3 bases, there was a span of 6 bases. CDR3 sequence: CSVDWGYEQYF. Written as DNA, the CDR3 is TGCAGCGTTGATTGGGGCTACGAGCAGTACTTC.

The V call is TRBV10-3, the J call TRBJ2-3; TRBD2 is a possible D gene (6 bases). The V and J ends lost 10 bases and 4 bases respectively, with 21 bases between them. The germline CDR1 and CDR2 sequences are ENHRY and SYGVKD. The CDR3 is made up of 15 amino acids. CDR3: CATYSPPGGSDTQYF. In nucleotides, the CDR3 is TGTGCCACCTACAGCCCGCCCGGGGGTTCAGATACGCAGTATTTT.

This chain connects TRBV12-3 or TRBV12-4 to TRBJ2-2; D is unclear. The CDR3 runs 12 residues. Trimming stripped 2 bases from V and 7 bases from J, with 5 bases between. DNA for the CDR3: TGTGCCAGCAGTTTAATCTTCGGGGAGCTGTTTTTT. Amino acid sequence: CASSLIFGELFF.

This chain connects TRBV6-5 to TRBJ2-7; TRBD2 aligns across 7 bases. After removal of 6 bases from V and 0 bases from J, the junction contained 8 bases not matched to a gene. Germline assignment: CDR1 MNHEY and CDR2 SVGAGI. This CDR3 contains 15 residues. The CDR3: CASRYLAASSYEQYF. DNA of the CDR3: TGTGCCAGCAGATACCTAGCGGCCAGCTCCTACGAGCAGTACTTC.

The table lists this clonotype with a few counts. The CDR3 loop is CASSLGPAGMPDEQYF. CDR3 nucleotides: TGTGCCAGCAGCTTGGGGCCAGCGGGGATGCCTGACGAGCAGTACTTC. This chain connects TRBV5-6 to TRBJ2-7; 7 bases agree with TRBD2. The CDR3 spans 16 residues. V was clipped by 0 bases and J by 5 bases; unmatched bases: 11. CDR1 and CDR2 from the germline V gene are SGHDT and YYEEEE.

This clonotype was recorded a few times. The V call is TRBV12-3 or TRBV12-4, the J call TRBJ2-3, with no clear D. The CDR3 contains 13 residues. Trimming left V 6 bases short and J 1 base short, with 8 bases between. The CDR3 DNA is TGTGCCAGCAGCTCCTCGGGCACAGATACGCAGTATTTT. Translated: CASSSSGTDTQYF.

The rearrangement links TRBV10-3 to TRBJ2-1; TRBD2 matches 14 bases. The CDR3 is made up of 20 amino acids. After removal of 7 bases from V and 2 bases from J, the junction contained 16 bases not matched to a gene. Looked up from germline, CDR1 is ENHRY and CDR2 is SYGVKD. CDR3 in DNA: TGTGCCATCAACAACCTAGCCGGGACTAGCGGGAGTGGGCCCTACAATGAGCAGTTCTTC. Its translation: CAINNLAGTSGSGPYNEQFF.

This clonotype was found once. The chain couples TRBV25-1 to TRBJ2-7; D gene uncertain. CDR1 MGHDK and CDR2 SYGVNS come from the germline V gene. The CDR3 spans 12 residues. Between the trimmed V and J ends, which lost 3 bases and 2 bases, there was a span of 5 bases. The CDR3 sequence is CASSDGPYEQYF. The CDR3 DNA follows: TGTGCCAGCAGTGACGGTCCCTACGAGCAGTACTTC.

The chain employs TRBV7-6 and TRBJ1-1, with 7 bases lining up with TRBD1. Germline V gene sequence: CDR1 SGHVS, CDR2 FNYEAQ. V lost 5 bases to trimming and J lost 10 bases; unmatched junction nucleotides: 10. The CDR3 loop spans 13 amino acids. The CDR3 region is CASSPGDRPRAFF. The CDR3 nucleotides are TGTGCCAGCAGCCCCGGGGACAGACCTAGAGCTTTCTTT.

The V gene is TRBV5-5, the J gene TRBJ2-7, with D possibly TRBD1 on 6 matching bases. V dropped 2 bases and J dropped 1 base, with 13 bases sitting between them. CDR1 SGHKS and CDR2 YYEKEE come from the germline V gene (reference sequence). The CDR3 runs to 15 residues. CDR3 amino acids: CASSFLRGLSYEQYF. CDR3 bases: TGTGCCAGCAGCTTCCTCAGGGGCCTTTCCTACGAGCAGTACTTC.

This clonotype was seen only a few times. This chain joins TRBV28 and TRBJ1-1; D not resolved. Germline-derived CDR1 and CDR2 are MDHEN and SYDVKM. The CDR3 length is 12 residues. V dropped 8 bases and J dropped 1 base, with 8 bases sitting between them. The CDR3 is CASHQPNTEAFF. DNA for the CDR3: TGTGCCAGCCACCAGCCGAACACTGAAGCTTTCTTT.